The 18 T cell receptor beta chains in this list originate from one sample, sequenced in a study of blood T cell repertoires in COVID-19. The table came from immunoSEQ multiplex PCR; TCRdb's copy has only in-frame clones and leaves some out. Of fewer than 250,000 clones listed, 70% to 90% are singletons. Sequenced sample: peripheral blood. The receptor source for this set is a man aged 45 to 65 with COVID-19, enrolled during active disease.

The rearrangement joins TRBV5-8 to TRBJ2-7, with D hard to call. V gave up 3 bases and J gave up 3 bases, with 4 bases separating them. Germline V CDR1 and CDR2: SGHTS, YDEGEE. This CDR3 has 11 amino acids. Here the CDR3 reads CASSYIYEQYF. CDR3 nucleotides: TGTGCCAGCAGCTACATCTACGAGCAGTACTTC.

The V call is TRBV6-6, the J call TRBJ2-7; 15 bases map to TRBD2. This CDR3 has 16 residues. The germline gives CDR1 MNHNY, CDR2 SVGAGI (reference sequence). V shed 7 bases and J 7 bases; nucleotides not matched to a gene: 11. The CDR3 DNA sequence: TGTGCCAGCAACAACGTCGGACTAGCGGGAGGGGGTGAGCAGTACTTC. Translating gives CASNNVGLAGGGEQYF.

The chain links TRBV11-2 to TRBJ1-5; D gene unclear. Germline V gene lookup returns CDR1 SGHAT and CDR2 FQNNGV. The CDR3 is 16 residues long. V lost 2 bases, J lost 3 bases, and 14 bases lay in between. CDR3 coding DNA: TGTGCCAGCAGCTTATCTGGGAGTTTACCCAATCAGCCCCAGCATTTT. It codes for CASSLSGSLPNQPQHF.

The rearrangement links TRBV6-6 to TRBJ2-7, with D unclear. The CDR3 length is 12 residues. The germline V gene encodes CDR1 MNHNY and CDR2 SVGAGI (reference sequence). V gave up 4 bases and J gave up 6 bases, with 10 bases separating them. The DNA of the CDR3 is TGTGCCAGCAGTTTACGAGGATCCGAGCAGTACTTC. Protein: CASSLRGSEQYF.

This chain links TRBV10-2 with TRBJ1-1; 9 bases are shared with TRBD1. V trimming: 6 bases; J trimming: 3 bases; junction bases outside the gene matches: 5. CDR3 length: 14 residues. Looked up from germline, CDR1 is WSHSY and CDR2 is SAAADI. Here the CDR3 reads CASSRWTGDTEAFF. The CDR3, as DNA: TGCGCCAGCAGCCGATGGACAGGGGACACTGAAGCTTTCTTT.

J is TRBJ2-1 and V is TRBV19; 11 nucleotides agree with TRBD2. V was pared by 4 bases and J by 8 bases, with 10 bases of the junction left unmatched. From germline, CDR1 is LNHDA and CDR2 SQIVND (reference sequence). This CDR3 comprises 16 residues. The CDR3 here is CASSNPGLAAGYEQFF. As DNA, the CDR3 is TGTGCCAGTAGTAATCCGGGACTAGCGGCTGGCTATGAGCAGTTCTTC.

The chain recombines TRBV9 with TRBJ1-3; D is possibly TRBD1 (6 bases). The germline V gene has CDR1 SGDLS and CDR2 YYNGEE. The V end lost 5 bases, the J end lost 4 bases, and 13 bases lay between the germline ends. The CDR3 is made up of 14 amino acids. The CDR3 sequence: CASRPGTQGNTIYF. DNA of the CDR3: TGTGCCAGCAGACCCGGGACACAGGGAAACACCATATATTTT.

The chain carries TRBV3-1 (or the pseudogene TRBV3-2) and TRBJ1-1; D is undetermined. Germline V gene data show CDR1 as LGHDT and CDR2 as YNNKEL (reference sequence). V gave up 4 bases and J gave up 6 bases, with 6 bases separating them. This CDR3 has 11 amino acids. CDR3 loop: CASSRSAEAFF. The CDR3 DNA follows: TGTGCCAGCAGCCGGAGTGCTGAAGCTTTCTTT.

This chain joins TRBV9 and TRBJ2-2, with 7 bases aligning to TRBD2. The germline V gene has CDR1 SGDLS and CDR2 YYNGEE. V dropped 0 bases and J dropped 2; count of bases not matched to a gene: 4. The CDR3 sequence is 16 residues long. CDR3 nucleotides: TGTGCCAGCAGCGTAGAGGCGGGAGTCAACACCGGGGAGCTGTTTTTT. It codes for CASSVEAGVNTGELFF.

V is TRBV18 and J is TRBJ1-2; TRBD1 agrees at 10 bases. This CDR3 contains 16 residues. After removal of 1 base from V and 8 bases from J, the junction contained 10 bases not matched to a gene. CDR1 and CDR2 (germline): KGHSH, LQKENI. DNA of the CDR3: TGTGCCAGCTCACCACAAGATCCGGGACAGGGGTACGGCTACACCTTC. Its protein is CASSPQDPGQGYGYTF. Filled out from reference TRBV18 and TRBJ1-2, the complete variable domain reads NAGVMQNPRHLVRRRGQEARLRCSPMKGHSHVYWYRQLPEEGLKFMVYLQKENIIDESGMPKERFSAEFPKEGPSILRIQQVVRGDSAAYFCASSPQDPGQGYGYTFGSGTRLTVV.

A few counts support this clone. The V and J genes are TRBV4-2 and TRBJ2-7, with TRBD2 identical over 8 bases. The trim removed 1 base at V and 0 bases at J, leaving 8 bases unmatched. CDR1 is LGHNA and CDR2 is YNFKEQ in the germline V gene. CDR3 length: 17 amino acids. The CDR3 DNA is TGTGCCAGCAGCCAAGGTATAAGCGGGGGAAACTCCTACGAGCAGTACTTC. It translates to CASSQGISGGNSYEQYF.

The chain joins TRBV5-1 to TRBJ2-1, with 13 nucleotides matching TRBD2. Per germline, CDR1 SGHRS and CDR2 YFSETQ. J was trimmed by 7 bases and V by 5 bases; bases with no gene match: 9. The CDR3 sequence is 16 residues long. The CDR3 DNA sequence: TGCGCCAGCAGACTTCAACTAGCGGGAGGGTTTAATGAGCAGTTCTTC. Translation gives CASRLQLAGGFNEQFF. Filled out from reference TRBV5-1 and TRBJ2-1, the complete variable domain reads KAGVTQTPRYLIKTRGQQVTLSCSPISGHRSVSWYQQTPGQGLQFLFEYFSETQRNKGNFPGRFSGRQFSNSRSEMNVSTLELGDSALYLCASRLQLAGGFNEQFFGPGTRLTVL.

In DNA form, the CDR3 reads TGTGCCATCAGTGAGTCTCCGGGGTCAGATACGCAGTATTTT. Its protein product is CAISESPGSDTQYF. The chain links TRBV10-3 to TRBJ2-3; weak D call: TRBD2 (5 bases). V lost 0 bases, J lost 4 bases, and 8 bases lay in between. The CDR3 contains 14 residues. The V gene's germline CDR1 is ENHRY and CDR2 SYGVKD.

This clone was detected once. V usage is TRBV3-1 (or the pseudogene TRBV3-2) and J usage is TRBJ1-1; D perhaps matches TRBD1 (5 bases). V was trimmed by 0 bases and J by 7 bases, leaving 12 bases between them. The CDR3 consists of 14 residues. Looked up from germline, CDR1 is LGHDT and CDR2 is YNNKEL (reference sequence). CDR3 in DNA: TGTGCCAGCAGCCAAGAGGGGGGAGGGGTTGAAGCTTTCTTT. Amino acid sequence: CASSQEGGGVEAFF.

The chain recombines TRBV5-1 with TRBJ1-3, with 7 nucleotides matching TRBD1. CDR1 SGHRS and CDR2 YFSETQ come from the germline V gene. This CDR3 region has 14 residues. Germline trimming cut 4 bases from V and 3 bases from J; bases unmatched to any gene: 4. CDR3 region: CASSRTGVGNTIYF. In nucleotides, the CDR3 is TGCGCCAGCAGCCGTACAGGGGTTGGAAACACCATATATTTT.

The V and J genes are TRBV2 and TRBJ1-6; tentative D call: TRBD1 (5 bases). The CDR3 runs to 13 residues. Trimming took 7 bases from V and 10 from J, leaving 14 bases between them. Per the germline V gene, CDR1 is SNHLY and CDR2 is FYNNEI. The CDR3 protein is CASMGQGSSPLHF. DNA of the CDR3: TGTGCCAGCATGGGGCAGGGATCCTCACCCCTCCACTTT.

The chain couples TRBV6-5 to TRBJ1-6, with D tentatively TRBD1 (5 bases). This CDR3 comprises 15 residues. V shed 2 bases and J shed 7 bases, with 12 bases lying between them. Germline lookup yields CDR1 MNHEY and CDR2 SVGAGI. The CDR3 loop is CASSYGGENNSPLHF. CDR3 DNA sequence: TGTGCCAGCAGTTACGGGGGGGAGAACAATTCACCCCTCCACTTT.

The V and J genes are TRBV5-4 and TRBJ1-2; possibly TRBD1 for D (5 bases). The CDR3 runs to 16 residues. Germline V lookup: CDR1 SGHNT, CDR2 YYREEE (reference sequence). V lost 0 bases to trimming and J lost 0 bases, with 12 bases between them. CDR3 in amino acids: CASSLARGAANYGYTF. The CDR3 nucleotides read TGTGCCAGCAGCTTGGCAAGGGGCGCTGCTAACTATGGCTACACCTTC.